Below are 11 T cell receptor beta chains sequenced from a single sample in a study of PD-L1 blockade in urothelial cancer. The time point denotes: pretreatment peripheral blood. Sequencing was performed with immunoSEQ multiplex PCR; in TCRdb, only in-frame clones are kept and a portion is missing. The sample includes 90,000 or so clones, 85% to 90% seen only once; the top ten take 1.5% to 2%. The input for sequencing was PBMCs, taken around atezolizumab (anti-PD-L1) treatment. These receptors all stem from a man in his sixties with urothelial cancer.

The chain uses TRBV18 and TRBJ2-7, with 11 bases identical to TRBD1. Looked up from germline, CDR1 is KGHSH and CDR2 is LQKENI. V trimming: 5 bases; J trimming: 6 bases; junction bases outside the gene matches: 9. There are 15 residues in the CDR3. The CDR3 protein is CASSETGTGGIEQYF. The CDR3 DNA reads TGTGCCAGCTCAGAGACCGGGACAGGGGGTATCGAGCAGTACTTC.

V usage is TRBV27 and J usage is TRBJ1-2, with D tentatively TRBD1 (5 bases). There are 14 residues in the CDR3. V lost 4 bases and J 3 bases, leaving 12 bases between the germline ends. Germline CDR1 is MNHEY and CDR2 is SMNVEV (reference sequence). The CDR3 spells CASSSQGLDYGYTF. The CDR3 nucleotides read TGTGCCAGCAGTTCCCAGGGTTTGGACTATGGCTACACCTTC.

The chain couples TRBV11-2 to TRBJ1-1; D is undetermined. Trimming cost V 5 bases and J 2 bases, with 12 bases left between them. The germline V gene encodes CDR1 SGHAT and CDR2 FQNNGV. The CDR3 runs to 14 residues. The CDR3 is CASSPRGGNTEAFF. The CDR3 DNA sequence: TGTGCCAGCAGCCCCCGGGGTGGCAACACTGAAGCTTTCTTT.

The V and J genes are TRBV7-2 and TRBJ2-7; D might be TRBD1 (5 bases). Germline V gene sequence: CDR1 SGHTA, CDR2 FQGNSA. Trimming took 5 bases from V and 9 from J, leaving 14 bases between them. The CDR3 has 12 amino acids. The CDR3 loop reads CASSPNRQRQYF. CDR3 DNA: TGTGCCAGCAGCCCGAACAGGCAACGGCAGTACTTC. Full variable domain (rest looked up from reference TRBV7-2 and TRBJ2-7): GAGVSQSPSNKVTEKGKDVELRCDPISGHTALYWYRQSLGQGLEFLIYFQGNSAPDKSGLPSDRFSAERTGGSVSTLTIQRTQQEDSAVYLCASSPNRQRQYFGPGTRLTVT.

The chain carries TRBV7-3 and TRBJ2-3, with a possible D match to TRBD1 (6 bases). Germline V gene sequence: CDR1 SGHTA, CDR2 FQGTGA. With 5 bases removed from V and 6 bases from J, the gap between germline ends came to 15 bases. CDR3 size: 14 residues. CDR3 DNA sequence: TGTGCCAGCAGCAGGAATCAGGGGTTGGATACGCAGTATTTT. It encodes CASSRNQGLDTQYF. The full variable domain, in which reference TRBV7-3 and TRBJ2-3 provide the parts outside the CDR3, is GAGVSQTPSNKVTEKGKYVELRCDPISGHTALYWYRQSLGQGPEFLIYFQGTGAADDSGLPNDRFFAVRPEGSVSTLKIQRTERGDSAVYLCASSRNQGLDTQYFGPGTRLTVL.

V gene TRBV4-1 combines with J gene TRBJ1-1; no definite D call. Trimming cost V 4 bases and J 2 bases, with 17 bases left between them. Germline V gene sequence: CDR1 MGHRA, CDR2 YSYEKL. This CDR3 comprises 16 residues. The CDR3 is CASSPVVNSPNTEAFF. The CDR3 DNA reads TGCGCCAGCAGCCCCGTCGTAAACAGTCCCAACACTGAAGCTTTCTTT.

This clone came up many times. The V call is TRBV19, the J call TRBJ1-6; weak D call: TRBD1 (5 bases). V lost 6 bases and J 7 bases, leaving 13 bases between the germline ends. Germline V gene sequence: CDR1 LNHDA, CDR2 SQIVND (reference sequence). This CDR3 comprises 14 residues. The CDR3 nucleotides are TGTGCCAGTAGCCCCGACAGTCACAATTCACCCCTCCACTTT. It codes for CASSPDSHNSPLHF. The full variable domain, rest sourced from reference TRBV19 and TRBJ1-6, is DGGITQSPKYLFRKEGQNVTLSCEQNLNHDAMYWYRQDPGQGLRLIYYSQIVNDFQKGDIAEGYSVSREKKESFPLTVTSAQKNPTAFYLCASSPDSHNSPLHFGNGTRLTVT.

The chain employs TRBV2 and TRBJ1-2; 12 bases are shared with TRBD1. This CDR3 spans 14 amino acids. The germline CDR1 and CDR2 sequences are SNHLY and FYNNEI. With V trimmed by 8 bases and J by 5 bases, 6 bases remained unmatched. The CDR3 DNA sequence: TGTGCCAGCGGGGGGACAGGGGGCTGGTATGGCTACACCTTC. This translates into CASGGTGGWYGYTF. Looking up the rest from reference TRBV2 and TRBJ1-2 gives the full variable domain: EPEVTQTPSHQVTQMGQEVILRCVPISNHLYFYWYRQILGQKVEFLVSFYNNEISEKSEIFDDQFSVERPDGSNFTLKIRSTKLEDSAMYFCASGGTGGWYGYTFGSGTRLTVV.

The rearrangement uses TRBV2 and TRBJ1-6, with 8 nucleotides matching TRBD1. From germline, CDR1 is SNHLY and CDR2 FYNNEI. This CDR3 spans 14 amino acids. J was trimmed by 5 bases and V by 11 bases; bases with no gene match: 8. CDR3 DNA: TGTGCCCGCCGGCCAGGGGGCAATAATTCACCCCTCCACTTT. It specifies CARRPGGNNSPLHF.

The CDR3 spells CASSIVPANYGYTF. The CDR3 bases are TGTGCCAGTAGTATAGTCCCAGCGAACTATGGCTACACCTTC. This sequence joins TRBV19 and TRBJ1-2; D unresolved. Looked up from germline, CDR1 is LNHDA and CDR2 is SQIVND (reference sequence). CDR3 size: 14 residues. Trimming cost V 1 base and J 2 bases, with 8 bases left between them.

The rearrangement joins TRBV9 to TRBJ2-7, with 9 bases identical to TRBD2. The germline gives CDR1 SGDLS, CDR2 YYNGEE. After removal of 7 bases from V and 3 bases from J, the junction contained 11 bases not matched to a gene. The CDR3 is 15 residues long. The CDR3: CASVFAGGFFYEQYF. CDR3 DNA: TGTGCCAGCGTCTTTGCGGGAGGGTTTTTCTACGAGCAGTACTTC.